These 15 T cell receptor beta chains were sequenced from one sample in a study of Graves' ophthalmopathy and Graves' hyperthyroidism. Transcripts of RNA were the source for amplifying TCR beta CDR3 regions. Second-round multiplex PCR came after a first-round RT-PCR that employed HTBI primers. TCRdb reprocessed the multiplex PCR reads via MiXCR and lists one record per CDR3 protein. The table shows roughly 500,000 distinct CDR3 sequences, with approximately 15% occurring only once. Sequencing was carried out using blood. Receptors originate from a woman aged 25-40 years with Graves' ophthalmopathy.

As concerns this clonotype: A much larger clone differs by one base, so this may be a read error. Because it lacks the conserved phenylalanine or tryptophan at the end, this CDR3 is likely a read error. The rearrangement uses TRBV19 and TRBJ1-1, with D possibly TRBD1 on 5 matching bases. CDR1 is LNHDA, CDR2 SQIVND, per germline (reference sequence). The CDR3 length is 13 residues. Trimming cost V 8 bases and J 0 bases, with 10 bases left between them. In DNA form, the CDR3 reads TGTGCCAGTTCAGACAGAATGAACACTGAAGCTTTCTTG. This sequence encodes CASSDRMNTEAFL.

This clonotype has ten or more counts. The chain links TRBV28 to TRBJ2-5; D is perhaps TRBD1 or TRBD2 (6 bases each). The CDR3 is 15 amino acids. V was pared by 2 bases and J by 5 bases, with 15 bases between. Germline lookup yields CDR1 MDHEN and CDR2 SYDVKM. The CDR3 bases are TGTGCCAGCAGTTTAGCCGGGGGCGCGGGCGAGACCCAGTACTTC. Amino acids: CASSLAGGAGETQYF. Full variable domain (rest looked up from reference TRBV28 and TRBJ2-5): DVKVTQSSRYLVKRTGEKVFLECVQDMDHENMFWYRQDPGLGLRLIYFSYDVKMKEKGDIPEGYSVSREKKERFSLILESASTNQTSMYLCASSLAGGAGETQYFGPGTRLLVL.

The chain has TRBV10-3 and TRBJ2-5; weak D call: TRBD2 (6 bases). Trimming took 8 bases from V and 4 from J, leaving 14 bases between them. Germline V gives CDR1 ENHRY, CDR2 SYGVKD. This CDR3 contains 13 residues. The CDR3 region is CAIGRERAETQYF. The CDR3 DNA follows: TGTGCCATCGGACGGGAGAGGGCAGAGACCCAGTACTTC.

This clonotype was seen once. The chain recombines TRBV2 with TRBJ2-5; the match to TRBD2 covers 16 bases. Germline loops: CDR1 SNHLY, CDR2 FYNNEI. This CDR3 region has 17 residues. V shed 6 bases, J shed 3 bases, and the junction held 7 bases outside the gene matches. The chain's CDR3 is CASSLGLAGGPEETQYF. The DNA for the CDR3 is TGTGCCAGCAGCCTGGGACTAGCGGGAGGGCCGGAAGAGACCCAGTACTTC.

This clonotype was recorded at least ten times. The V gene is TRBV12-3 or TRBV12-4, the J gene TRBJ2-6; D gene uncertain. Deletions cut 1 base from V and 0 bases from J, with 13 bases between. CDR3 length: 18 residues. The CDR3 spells CASSLEGRSSSGANVLTF. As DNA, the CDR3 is TGTGCCAGCAGTTTAGAGGGCAGATCTAGCTCTGGGGCCAACGTCCTGACTTTC.

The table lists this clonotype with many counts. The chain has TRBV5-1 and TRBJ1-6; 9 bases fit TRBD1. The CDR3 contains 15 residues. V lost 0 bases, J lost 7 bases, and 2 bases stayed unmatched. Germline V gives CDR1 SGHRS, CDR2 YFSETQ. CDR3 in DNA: TGCGCCAGCAGCTTGGACGGACAGGGGAATTCACCCCTCCACTTT. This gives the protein CASSLDGQGNSPLHF. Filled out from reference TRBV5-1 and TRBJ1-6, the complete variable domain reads KAGVTQTPRYLIKTRGQQVTLSCSPISGHRSVSWYQQTPGQGLQFLFEYFSETQRNKGNFPGRFSGRQFSNSRSEMNVSTLELGDSALYLCASSLDGQGNSPLHFGNGTRLTVT.

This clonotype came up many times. CDR3 DNA: TGTGCCAGCAGTCCTCAGCTAGCCTTCTACGAGCAGTACTTC. Its protein is CASSPQLAFYEQYF. The rearrangement uses TRBV6-1 and TRBJ2-7; TRBD2 is a possible D gene (5 bases). Trimming took off 5 bases at V and 3 bases at J, with 14 bases between the two ends. Germline CDR1 and CDR2: MNHNS and SASEGT. This CDR3 comprises 14 residues.

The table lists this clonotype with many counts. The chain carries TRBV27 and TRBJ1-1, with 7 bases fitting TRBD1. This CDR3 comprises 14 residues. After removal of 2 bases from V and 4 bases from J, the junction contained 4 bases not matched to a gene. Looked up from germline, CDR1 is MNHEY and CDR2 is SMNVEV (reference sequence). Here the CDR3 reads CASSLQGDGTEAFF. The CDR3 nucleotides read TGTGCCAGCAGTTTACAGGGGGACGGCACTGAAGCTTTCTTT.

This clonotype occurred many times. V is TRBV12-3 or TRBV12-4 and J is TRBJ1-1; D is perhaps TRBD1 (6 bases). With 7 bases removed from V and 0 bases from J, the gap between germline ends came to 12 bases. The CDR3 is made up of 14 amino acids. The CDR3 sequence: CASTTTGLNTEAFF. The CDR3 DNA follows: TGTGCCAGCACCACGACAGGCTTGAACACTGAAGCTTTCTTT.

The CDR3 coding sequence is TGTGCCAGCAGCGTAGCCCAATTAGAGACCCAGTACTTC. Translated, it gives CASSVAQLETQYF. The rearrangement uses TRBV9 and TRBJ2-5, with D unresolved. Germline V gene data show CDR1 as SGDLS and CDR2 as YYNGEE. The CDR3 has 13 amino acids. V lost 0 bases, J lost 4 bases, and 7 bases lay in between.

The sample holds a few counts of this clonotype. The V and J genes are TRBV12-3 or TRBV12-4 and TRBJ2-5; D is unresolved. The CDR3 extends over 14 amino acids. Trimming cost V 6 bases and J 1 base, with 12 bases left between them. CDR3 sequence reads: CASSRRPIQETQYF. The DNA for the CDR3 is TGTGCCAGCAGCAGGAGACCAATCCAAGAGACCCAGTACTTC.

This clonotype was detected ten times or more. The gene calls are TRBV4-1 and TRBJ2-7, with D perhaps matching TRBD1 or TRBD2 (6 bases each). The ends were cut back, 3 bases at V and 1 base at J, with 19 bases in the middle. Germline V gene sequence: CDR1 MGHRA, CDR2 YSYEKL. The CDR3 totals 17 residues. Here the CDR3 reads CASSHSGLGGRSYEQYF. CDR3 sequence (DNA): TGCGCCAGCAGCCATTCCGGCCTGGGGGGCAGGTCCTACGAGCAGTACTTC.

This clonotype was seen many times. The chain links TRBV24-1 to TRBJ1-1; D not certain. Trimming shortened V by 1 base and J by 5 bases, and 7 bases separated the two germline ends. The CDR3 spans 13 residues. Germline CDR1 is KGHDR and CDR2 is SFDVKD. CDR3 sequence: CATSDFLGTEAFF. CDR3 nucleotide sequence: TGTGCCACCAGTGATTTCCTTGGGACTGAAGCTTTCTTT.

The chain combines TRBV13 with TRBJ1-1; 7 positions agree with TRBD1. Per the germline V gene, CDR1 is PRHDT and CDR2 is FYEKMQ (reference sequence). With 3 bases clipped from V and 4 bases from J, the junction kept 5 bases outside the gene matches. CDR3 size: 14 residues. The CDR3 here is CASSFRGGGTEAFF. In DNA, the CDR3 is TGTGCCAGCAGCTTTCGAGGGGGCGGCACTGAAGCTTTCTTT.

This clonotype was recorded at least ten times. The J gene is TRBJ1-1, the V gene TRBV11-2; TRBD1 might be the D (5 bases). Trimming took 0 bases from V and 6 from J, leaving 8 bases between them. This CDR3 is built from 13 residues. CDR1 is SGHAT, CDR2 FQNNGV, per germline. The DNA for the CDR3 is TGTGCCAGCAGCTTAGATCGGGACGCTGAAGCTTTCTTT. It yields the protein CASSLDRDAEAFF.